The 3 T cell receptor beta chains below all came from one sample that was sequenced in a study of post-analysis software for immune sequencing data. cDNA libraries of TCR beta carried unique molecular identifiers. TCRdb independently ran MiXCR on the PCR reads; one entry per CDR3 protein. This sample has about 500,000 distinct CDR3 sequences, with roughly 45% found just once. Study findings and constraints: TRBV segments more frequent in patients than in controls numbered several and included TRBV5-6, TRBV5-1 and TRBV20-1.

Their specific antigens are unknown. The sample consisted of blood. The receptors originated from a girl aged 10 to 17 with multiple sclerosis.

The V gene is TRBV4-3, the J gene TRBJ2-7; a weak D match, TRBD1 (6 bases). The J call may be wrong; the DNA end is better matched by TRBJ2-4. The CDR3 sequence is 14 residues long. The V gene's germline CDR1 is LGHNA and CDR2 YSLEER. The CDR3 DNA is TGCGCCAGCAGCCAAGATGGGGGCGTAAACATTCAGTACTTC. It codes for CASSQDGGVNIQYF.

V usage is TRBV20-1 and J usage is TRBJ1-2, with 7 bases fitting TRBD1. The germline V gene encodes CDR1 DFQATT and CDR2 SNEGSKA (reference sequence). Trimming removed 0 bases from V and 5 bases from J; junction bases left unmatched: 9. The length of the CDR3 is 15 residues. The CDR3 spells CSARDSKTGQYGYTF. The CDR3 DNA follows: TGCAGTGCTAGAGATAGTAAGACAGGGCAGTATGGCTACACCTTC.

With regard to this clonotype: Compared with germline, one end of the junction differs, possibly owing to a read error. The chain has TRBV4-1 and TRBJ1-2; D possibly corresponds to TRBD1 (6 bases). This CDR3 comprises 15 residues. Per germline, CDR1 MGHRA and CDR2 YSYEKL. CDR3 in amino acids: CAGSQAPRGNYGYTF. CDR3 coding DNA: TGCGCCGGCAGCCAAGCCCCCAGGGGTAACTATGGCTACACCTTC.